Shown below are 21 T cell receptor beta chains from a single sample sequenced in a study of cytomegalovirus exposure and HLA in healthy donors. Measured with immunoSEQ multiplex PCR; TCRdb has only the in-frame clones, and not every one. The sample has 56,000 or so clones, more than 80% seen once; the top ten hold around 1.1%. Sequencing used PBMCs. The origin of the receptors is a man between 18 and 29 years old in good health and CMV-seronegative.

The sample holds a few counts of this clone. The chain uses TRBV7-8 and TRBJ2-7; the match to TRBD1 covers 11 bases. The CDR3 runs to 20 residues. From germline, CDR1 is SGHVS and CDR2 FQNEAQ. Trimming took 5 bases from V and 0 from J; bases not matched to a gene: 18. The CDR3 spells CASSRRGTGTGGASSYEQYF. The CDR3 coding sequence is TGTGCCAGCAGCCGCAGAGGCACCGGGACAGGGGGGGCGAGCTCCTACGAGCAGTACTTC.

This chain connects TRBV19 to TRBJ1-5; D call uncertain. Germline loops: CDR1 LNHDA, CDR2 SQIVND (reference sequence). Trimming pared 4 bases from V and 3 bases from J, leaving 7 bases between. CDR3 length: 13 amino acids. The CDR3 nucleotides read TGTGCCAGTAGTACTGCGAACAATCAGCCCCAGCATTTT. Translated, it gives CASSTANNQPQHF.

This chain connects TRBV7-9 to TRBJ1-2; D call uncertain. The CDR3 loop spans 15 amino acids. The V gene's germline CDR1 is SEHNR and CDR2 FQNEAQ (reference sequence). V was clipped by 5 bases and J by 1 base, with 14 bases between them. The CDR3 region is CASSPGSGFNYGYTF. DNA of the CDR3: TGTGCCAGCAGCCCCGGGTCGGGTTTTAACTATGGCTACACCTTC.

The count of this clone is one. The chain joins TRBV5-4 to TRBJ2-7, with a tentative D call TRBD2 (6 bases). The CDR3 covers 16 residues. Trimming left V 4 bases short and J 3 bases short, with 20 bases between. The V gene's germline CDR1 is SGHNT and CDR2 YYREEE (reference sequence). The CDR3 here is CASSGYRDSKSYEQYF. The CDR3 bases are TGTGCCAGCAGCGGGTATCGGGACTCAAAAAGCTACGAGCAGTACTTC.

The chain carries TRBV6-1 and TRBJ2-2; perhaps TRBD2 as D (5 bases). CDR1 is MNHNS and CDR2 is SASEGT in the germline V gene. The V and J ends lost 6 bases and 6 bases respectively, with 14 bases between them. There are 14 residues in the CDR3. CDR3 amino acids: CASRPSTSSGELFF. DNA for the CDR3: TGTGCCAGCAGGCCATCTACTAGTTCCGGGGAGCTGTTTTTT.

J is TRBJ2-7 and V is TRBV7-2; no firm D call. V was clipped by 1 base and J by 2 bases, with 9 bases between them. Germline CDR1 and CDR2: SGHTA and FQGNSA. The CDR3 consists of 14 residues. CDR3 sequence reads: CASSLVGSAYEQYF. The CDR3 nucleotides are TGTGCCAGCAGCTTAGTGGGCAGTGCCTACGAGCAGTACTTC.

The genes are TRBV5-4 and TRBJ1-2; D is unclear. The CDR3 covers 15 residues. CDR1 and CDR2 from the germline V gene are SGHNT and YYREEE (reference sequence). The V end lost 4 bases, the J end lost 0 bases, and 13 bases lay between the germline ends. The CDR3 sequence: CASSPRTNTNYGYTF. CDR3 nucleotides: TGTGCCAGCAGCCCCCGGACTAATACTAACTATGGCTACACCTTC.

J is TRBJ1-5 and V is TRBV4-1, with D maybe TRBD1 (5 bases). The CDR3 runs 15 residues. CDR1 and CDR2 (germline): MGHRA, YSYEKL. V was cut by 2 bases and J by 7 bases, with 15 bases left in between. CDR3 residues: CASSQTRQGGQPQHF. CDR3 bases: TGCGCCAGCAGCCAAACCCGCCAGGGAGGGCAGCCCCAGCATTTT.

V gene TRBV6-6 combines with J gene TRBJ1-2; the match to TRBD1 covers 7 bases. V shed 6 bases and J 2 bases; nucleotides not matched to a gene: 6. This CDR3 contains 14 residues. Germline CDR1 reads MNHNY; CDR2 reads SVGAGI (reference sequence). CDR3 loop: CASSQPGQNYGYTF. For the CDR3, the DNA is TGTGCCAGCAGCCAACCGGGACAGAACTATGGCTACACCTTC.

The J gene is TRBJ2-2, the V gene TRBV5-4, with 12 bases that match TRBD2. The length of the CDR3 is 16 residues. CDR1 is SGHNT, CDR2 YYREEE, per germline (reference sequence). V gave up 5 bases and J gave up 3 bases; unmatched junction bases: 5. The CDR3 sequence is CASRTGLAGYTGELFF. The CDR3 nucleotides read TGTGCCAGCAGAACAGGACTAGCGGGATACACCGGGGAGCTGTTTTTT.

The chain recombines TRBV10-3 with TRBJ2-7, with 9 bases aligning to TRBD1. The V and J ends lost 8 bases and 2 bases, in that order; junction bases with no gene match: 4. The CDR3 consists of 13 residues. Germline assignment: CDR1 ENHRY and CDR2 SYGVKD. CDR3 protein: CAIGQGTAYEQYF. The CDR3 DNA follows: TGTGCCATCGGACAGGGGACTGCCTACGAGCAGTACTTC.

This chain joins TRBV9 and TRBJ1-4; possible D gene TRBD1, 5 bases. The CDR3 loop spans 15 amino acids. CDR1 and CDR2 (germline): SGDLS, YYNGEE. V lost 6 bases and J lost 8, with 20 bases in between. The CDR3 spells CASTLGEGTSEKLFF. In DNA form, the CDR3 reads TGTGCCAGCACCCTGGGGGAAGGGACTTCCGAAAAACTGTTTTTT.

This sequence joins TRBV28 and TRBJ1-4, with 7 positions matching TRBD1. The CDR3 is 11 residues long. The V gene's germline CDR1 is MDHEN and CDR2 SYDVKM. Germline trimming cut 6 bases from V and 14 bases from J; bases unmatched to any gene: 6. The DNA for the CDR3 is TGTGCCAGCAGGTCCCTAGGGGGCCTGTTTTTT. Protein sequence: CASRSLGGLFF.

The chain couples TRBV7-2 to TRBJ2-1, with D possibly being TRBD2 (5 bases). CDR1 and CDR2 from the germline V gene are SGHTA and FQGNSA. This CDR3 region has 16 residues. V was trimmed by 4 bases and J by 9 bases, leaving 22 bases between them. Here the CDR3 DNA reads TGTGCCAGCAGCTCCCTGTGGCGGCGGCGGGTTGGTGAGCAGTTCTTC. Translated: CASSSLWRRRVGEQFF.

This clone showed up just a few times. This chain joins TRBV19 and TRBJ2-7; 8 bases align to TRBD2. CDR3 length: 13 residues. The trim removed 1 base at V and 11 bases at J, leaving 7 bases unmatched. Germline loops: CDR1 LNHDA, CDR2 SQIVND (reference sequence). The CDR3 region has the DNA TGTGCCAGTAGTATAGTGGCTAGCGGGCCGGAGTACTTC. Amino acids: CASSIVASGPEYF.

The chain is built from TRBV20-1 and TRBJ2-5, with unresolved D. CDR3 length: 10 residues. The V end lost 4 bases, the J end lost 7 bases, and 7 bases lay between the germline ends. Germline V lookup: CDR1 DFQATT, CDR2 SNEGSKA (reference sequence). The CDR3 loop reads CSATKRTQYF. DNA of the CDR3: TGCAGTGCTACGAAGAGGACCCAGTACTTC.

The chain couples TRBV9 to TRBJ2-5; D is possibly TRBD2 (6 bases). CDR3 size: 15 residues. The germline gives CDR1 SGDLS, CDR2 YYNGEE. Trimming pared 0 bases from V and 4 bases from J, leaving 13 bases between. CDR3 DNA sequence: TGTGCCAGCAGCGTAGGAGGGGCGCGGGGAGAGACCCAGTACTTC. It translates to CASSVGGARGETQYF.

This chain joins TRBV7-9 and TRBJ2-2, with 10 bases identical to TRBD2. The CDR3 length is 16 residues. The germline V gene has CDR1 SEHNR and CDR2 FQNEAQ (reference sequence). V was clipped by 1 base and J by 6 bases; unmatched bases: 5. The CDR3 DNA follows: TGTGCCAGCAGCTTAGGATCTAGCGGGAGATCCGGGGAGCTGTTTTTT. This codes for CASSLGSSGRSGELFF.

The V gene is TRBV14, the J gene TRBJ2-7; 9 bases map to TRBD2. CDR1 and CDR2 from the germline V gene are SGHDN and FVKESK. CDR3 size: 14 residues. With V trimmed by 6 bases and J by 6 bases, 9 bases remained unmatched. CDR3 protein: CASRPPGLASEQYF. CDR3 DNA: TGTGCCAGCAGACCACCGGGACTAGCTAGCGAGCAGTACTTC.

The rearrangement links TRBV28 to TRBJ2-1; 11 nucleotides match TRBD2. The CDR3 consists of 17 residues. Germline lookup yields CDR1 MDHEN and CDR2 SYDVKM. J lost 0 bases, V lost 6 bases, and 7 bases had no gene match. CDR3 protein: CASRSLAGGPSYNEQFF. Written as DNA, the CDR3 is TGTGCCAGCAGATCCCTAGCGGGAGGCCCCTCCTACAATGAGCAGTTCTTC.

The chain carries TRBV7-9 and TRBJ2-7; TRBD2 matches at 7 bases. CDR3 length: 15 amino acids. Germline CDR1 is SEHNR and CDR2 is FQNEAQ (reference sequence). V lost 2 bases and J lost 3; bases outside the gene matches: 7. The CDR3 DNA is TGTGCCAGCAGCTTAATTGCAGCGGGGAACTACGAGCAGTACTTC. Its translation: CASSLIAAGNYEQYF.